A single sample gave rise to the 15 T cell receptor beta chains below, sequenced in a study of response to subunit inactivated influenza vaccine. One entry per CDR3 protein results from TCRdb running MiXCR on the RT-PCR reads. The top ten clones hold around 9.9% of a sample with more than 150,000 distinct CDR3 sequences, around 9% of them seen once. Sequenced here: non-naive T cells sorted from PBMCs, sampled on the day of vaccination. Every receptor here comes from a man aged 50 or older who received an inactivated influenza vaccine.

This clonotype occurred a few times. This chain connects TRBV18 to TRBJ2-7; D gene unclear. V was pared by 5 bases and J by 2 bases, with 7 bases between. The length of the CDR3 is 12 residues. Germline V CDR1 and CDR2: KGHSH, LQKENI. The DNA for the CDR3 is TGTGCCAGCTCAACTGGTACCTACGAGCAGTACTTC. The encoded protein is CASSTGTYEQYF.

This clonotype showed up many times. CDR3: CASSSGTEGYTF. CDR3 nucleotide sequence: TGTGCCAGCAGCTCCGGGACGGAGGGCTACACCTTC. The V and J genes are TRBV5-6 and TRBJ1-2, with D possibly being TRBD1 (5 bases). CDR3 length equals 12 residues. Germline values: CDR1 SGHDT, CDR2 YYEEEE. V lost 3 bases, J lost 8 bases, and 11 bases lay in between.

The rearrangement links TRBV20-1 to TRBJ2-3; D is perhaps TRBD2 (6 bases). V lost 1 base and J lost 2, with 13 bases in between. The germline V gene encodes CDR1 DFQATT and CDR2 SNEGSKA (reference sequence). This CDR3 spans 15 amino acids. CDR3 in amino acids: CSARATSTPTDTQYF. CDR3 nucleotide sequence: TGCAGTGCTAGAGCTACTAGCACCCCCACAGATACGCAGTATTTT.

The table lists this clonotype with many counts. The gene calls are TRBV10-3 and TRBJ2-5, with 13 bases fitting TRBD2. The CDR3 sequence is 17 residues long. Germline CDR1 reads ENHRY; CDR2 reads SYGVKD. Trimming at V came to 11 bases and at J to 0 bases, leaving 12 bases not matched to a gene. DNA of the CDR3: TGTGCCTCCCGACCCGAACTAGCGGGGGGGCACCAAGAGACCCAGTACTTC. The encoded protein is CASRPELAGGHQETQYF.

This clonotype showed up just a few times. The chain links TRBV6-2 or TRBV6-3 to TRBJ2-1; D ambiguous. Trimming shortened V by 1 base and J by 4 bases, and 11 bases separated the two germline ends. This CDR3 region has 15 residues. Per germline, CDR1 MNHEY and CDR2 SVGEGT. The CDR3 nucleotides read TGTGCCAGCAGTTACTTAGTGGGTGGGTACAATGAGCAGTTCTTC. Translation: CASSYLVGGYNEQFF.

This chain joins TRBV9 and TRBJ1-2; no clear D gene. Per germline, CDR1 SGDLS and CDR2 YYNGEE. The V end was cut by 0 bases, the J end by 4 bases, with 10 bases between. CDR3 length: 14 residues. CDR3: CASSVDSSSYGYTF. The CDR3 nucleotides are TGTGCCAGCAGCGTAGATTCAAGTAGCTATGGCTACACCTTC.

The V gene is TRBV18, the J gene TRBJ2-7; a possible D gene is TRBD1 (5 bases). Germline V CDR1 and CDR2: KGHSH, LQKENI. V lost 3 bases to trimming and J lost 5 bases, with 11 bases between them. This CDR3 spans 13 amino acids. CDR3 sequence reads: CASSPAGPHEQYF. CDR3 DNA sequence: TGTGCCAGCTCACCTGCAGGGCCCCACGAGCAGTACTTC.

This clonotype appeared a few times. The chain couples TRBV28 to TRBJ2-7, with D perhaps matching TRBD1 or TRBD2 (5 bases each). The CDR3 has 13 amino acids. The V end lost 6 bases, the J end lost 2 bases, and 11 bases lay between the germline ends. CDR1 MDHEN and CDR2 SYDVKM come from the germline V gene. CDR3 region: CASSGTATYEQYF. The CDR3 coding sequence is TGTGCCAGCAGCGGGACCGCGACCTACGAGCAGTACTTC.

This clonotype showed up just a few times. The chain carries TRBV20-1 and TRBJ2-3; D is ambiguous. From germline, CDR1 is DFQATT and CDR2 SNEGSKA (reference sequence). This CDR3 has 13 amino acids. Trimming cost V 6 bases and J 1 base, with 11 bases left between them. CDR3 coding DNA: TGCAGTGCCATCCTCCCGGGCACAGATACGCAGTATTTT. This codes for CSAILPGTDTQYF.

In its sample, this clonotype was seen many times. The chain combines TRBV4-1 with TRBJ1-6; no clear D. CDR1 is MGHRA and CDR2 is YSYEKL in the germline V gene. The germline V and J ends were trimmed by 0 bases and 9 bases, with 3 bases remaining between them. The CDR3 totals 12 residues. This CDR3 is CASSQETSPLHF. The CDR3 nucleotides are TGCGCCAGCAGCCAAGAGACTTCACCCCTCCACTTT.

This chain uses TRBV2 with TRBJ2-5; D remains ambiguous. This CDR3 has 11 amino acids. The germline V gene encodes CDR1 SNHLY and CDR2 FYNNEI. V was trimmed by 6 bases and J by 5 bases, leaving 7 bases between them. The CDR3 spells CASSDWETQYF. Here the CDR3 DNA reads TGTGCCAGCAGCGACTGGGAGACCCAGTACTTC.

This clonotype was found a few times. The CDR3 DNA sequence: TGTGCCAGCAGCTTAGGACTAGCAGGCCGTTTTTCCTACTCTGGGGCCAACGTCCTGACTTTC. It codes for CASSLGLAGRFSYSGANVLTF. The chain recombines TRBV11-2 with TRBJ2-6, with 7 bases matching TRBD2. CDR3 length: 21 residues. Germline CDR1 reads SGHAT; CDR2 reads FQNNGV. With 1 base clipped from V and 0 bases from J, the junction kept 15 bases outside the gene matches.

The chain recombines TRBV2 with TRBJ2-5; 10 nucleotides match TRBD2. Unmatched junction bases numbered 10, after V lost 6 bases and J lost 9 bases. The CDR3 runs to 14 residues. CDR1 and CDR2 from the germline V gene are SNHLY and FYNNEI. Here the CDR3 reads CASRDGTSVGAQYF. The CDR3 DNA is TGTGCCAGCAGGGATGGGACTAGCGTTGGAGCCCAGTACTTC. Looking up the rest from reference TRBV2 and TRBJ2-5 gives the full variable domain: EPEVTQTPSHQVTQMGQEVILRCVPISNHLYFYWYRQILGQKVEFLVSFYNNEISEKSEIFDDQFSVERPDGSNFTLKIRSTKLEDSAMYFCASRDGTSVGAQYFGPGTRLLVL.

This clonotype was picked up many times. The chain has TRBV5-1 and TRBJ2-5; 7 positions match TRBD1. This CDR3 is built from 14 residues. The trim removed 4 bases at V and 0 bases at J, leaving 3 bases unmatched. CDR1 SGHRS and CDR2 YFSETQ come from the germline V gene. DNA of the CDR3: TGCGCCAGCAGCCCGGGACAGAACCAAGAGACCCAGTACTTC. It encodes CASSPGQNQETQYF.

This clonotype was detected ten times or more. V usage is TRBV7-9 and J usage is TRBJ2-3, with D possibly being TRBD1 or TRBD2 (5 bases each). With 5 bases removed from V and 2 bases from J, the gap between germline ends came to 17 bases. Germline V gene data show CDR1 as SEHNR and CDR2 as FQNEAQ (reference sequence). This CDR3 comprises 16 residues. The CDR3 loop is CASSRGQGGNTDTQYF. As DNA, the CDR3 is TGTGCCAGCAGCCGAGGGCAGGGTGGAAACACAGATACGCAGTATTTT.